The rows below give T cell receptor beta chains drawn from one sample of a study of blood T cell repertoires in COVID-19. Sequencing used immunoSEQ multiplex PCR; TCRdb keeps in-frame clones, though not all of them. This sample has 95,000 to 150,000 clones; approximately 74% occur once, and the top ten carry around 5.9%. The source material was peripheral blood. The receptors were gathered from a man aged 55 to 70 with acute or convalescent COVID-19. Both conserved end residues are part of each CDR3. The D gene is left open where the match is weak. For some rows the clone size is stated as once, few or many, or as a class when expanded; others skip it.

>TRBD1|TRBV27|few|TRBJ1-2
TGTGCCAGCAGGACAGGGGGCCATGGCTACACCTTC
CASRTGGHGYTF
>.|TRBV15|.|TRBJ1-5
TGTGCCACCAGAAGTACCAACAGGGACCTCAATCAGCCCCAGCATTTT
CATRSTNRDLNQPQHF
>.|TRBV30|.|TRBJ1-2
TGTGCCTGGAGTAAAGGCGCCGGGATTAGCTACACCTTC
CAWSKGAGISYTF
>.|TRBV6-5|few|TRBJ2-7
TGTGCCAGCACTGGGACAACTTACGAGCAGTACTTC
CASTGTTYEQYF
>TRBD1|TRBV11-2|.|TRBJ1-5
TGTGCCAGCAGCGCCGGACAGGGTGCTTGGGGCAATCAGCCCCAGCATTTT
CASSAGQGAWGNQPQHF
>TRBD2|TRBV6-2/TRBV6-3|.|TRBJ2-7
TGTGCCAGCAGTGAGCTGTGGACTAGCGGGCGAGCCTACGAGCAGTACTTC
CASSELWTSGRAYEQYF
>.|TRBV6-5|.|TRBJ2-2
TGTGCCAGCAGAGGACTGAACACCGGGGAGCTGTTTTTT
CASRGLNTGELFF
>TRBD2|TRBV18|.|TRBJ2-3
TGTGCCAGCTCTGATGCGGGAGGGCCCACAGATACGCAGTATTTT
CASSDAGGPTDTQYF
>.|TRBV4-1|.|TRBJ1-2
TGCGCCAGCAGCCAAGACTCCGGGACTATCAGGAGCAACTATGGCTACACCTTC
CASSQDSGTIRSNYGYTF
>.|TRBV5-1|few|TRBJ1-2
TGCGCCAGCGCCTCTACAGGGATGAACTATGGCTACACCTTC
CASASTGMNYGYTF
>.|TRBV6-5|.|TRBJ2-1
TGTGCCGCCAGTCGAGGGCTCGACAATGAGCAGTTCTTC
CAASRGLDNEQFF
>TRBD1|TRBV29-1|few|TRBJ2-7
TGCAGCGTAAGACAGGGATTCGAGCAGTACTTC
CSVRQGFEQYF
>TRBD1|TRBV9|.|TRBJ2-7
TGTGCCAGCAGCGTCAACGCAGGGGGCGAATACGAGCAGTACTTC
CASSVNAGGEYEQYF
>TRBD1|TRBV28|.|TRBJ2-5
TGTGCCAGCGAAGGGGGCAGGGCCGGGACCCAGTACTTC
CASEGGRAGTQYF
>.|TRBV11-3|.|TRBJ2-7
TGTGCCAGCAGCACAACCTTGGAGAGCCACTACGAGCAGTACTTC
CASSTTLESHYEQYF
>.|TRBV5-6|.|TRBJ1-1
TGTGCCAGCAGCCCTCTATCCGGGATATACACTGAAGCTTTCTTT
CASSPLSGIYTEAFF
>TRBD2|TRBV5-1|.|TRBJ2-5
TGCGCCACCCGAAGCGGGAGGGCCGATGAGACCCAGTACTTC
CATRSGRADETQYF
>.|TRBV11-3|.|TRBJ1-3
TGTGCCAGCAGTCGCGGTGACACCATATATTTT
CASSRGDTIYF
>.|TRBV5-1|.|TRBJ1-1
TGCGCCAGCAGCTTGGACAACCTGAACACTGAAGCTTTCTTT
CASSLDNLNTEAFF
>.|TRBV9|.|TRBJ1-1
TGTGCCAGCAGCGTCACTTGGGGGGTTAACACTGAAGCTTTCTTT
CASSVTWGVNTEAFF
>TRBD1|TRBV10-3|.|TRBJ1-2
TGTGCCATCAGTGAGCCGGGACAGGGGGAGGCCTATGGCTACACCTTC
CAISEPGQGEAYGYTF